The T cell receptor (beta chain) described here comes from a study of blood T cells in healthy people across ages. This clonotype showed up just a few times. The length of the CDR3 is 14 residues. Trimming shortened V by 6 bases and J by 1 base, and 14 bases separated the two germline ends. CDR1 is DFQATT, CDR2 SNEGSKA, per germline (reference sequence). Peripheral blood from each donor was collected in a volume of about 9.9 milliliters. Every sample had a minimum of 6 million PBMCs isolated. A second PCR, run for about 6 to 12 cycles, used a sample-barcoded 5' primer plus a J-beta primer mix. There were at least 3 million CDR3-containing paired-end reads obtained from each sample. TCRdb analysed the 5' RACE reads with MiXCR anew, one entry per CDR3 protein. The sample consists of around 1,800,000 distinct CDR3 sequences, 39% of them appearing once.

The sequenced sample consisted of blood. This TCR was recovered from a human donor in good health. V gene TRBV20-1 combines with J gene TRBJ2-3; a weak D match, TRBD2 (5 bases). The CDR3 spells CSANPPGGTDTQYF. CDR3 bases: TGCAGTGCCAACCCACCCGGGGGCACAGATACGCAGTATTTT.